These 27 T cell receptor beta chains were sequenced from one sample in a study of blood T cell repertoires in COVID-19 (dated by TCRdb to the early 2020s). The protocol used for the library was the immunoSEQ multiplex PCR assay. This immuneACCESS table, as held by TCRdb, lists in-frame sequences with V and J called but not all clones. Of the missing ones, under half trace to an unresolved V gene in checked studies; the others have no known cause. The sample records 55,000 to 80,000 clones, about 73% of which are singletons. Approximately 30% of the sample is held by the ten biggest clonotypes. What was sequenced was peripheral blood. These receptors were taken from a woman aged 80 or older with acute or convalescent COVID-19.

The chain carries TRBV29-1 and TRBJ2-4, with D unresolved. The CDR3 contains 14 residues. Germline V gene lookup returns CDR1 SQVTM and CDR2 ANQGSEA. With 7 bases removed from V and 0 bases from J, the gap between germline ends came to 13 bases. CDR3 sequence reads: CSAAPGTAKNIQYF. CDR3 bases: TGCAGCGCCGCGCCTGGTACAGCCAAAAACATTCAGTACTTC.

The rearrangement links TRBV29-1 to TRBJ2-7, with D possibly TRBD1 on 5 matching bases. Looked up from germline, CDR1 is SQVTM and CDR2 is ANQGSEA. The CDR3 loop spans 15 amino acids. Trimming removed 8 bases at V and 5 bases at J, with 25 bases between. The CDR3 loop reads CSPAGHADPPHEQYF. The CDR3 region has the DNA TGCAGCCCGGCCGGACACGCCGATCCTCCCCACGAGCAGTACTTC.

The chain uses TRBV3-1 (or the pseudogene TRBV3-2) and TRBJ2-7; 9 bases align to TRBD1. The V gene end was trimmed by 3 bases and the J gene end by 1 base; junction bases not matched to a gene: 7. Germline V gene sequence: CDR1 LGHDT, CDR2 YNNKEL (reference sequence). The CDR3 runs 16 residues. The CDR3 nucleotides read TGTGCCAGCAGCCACCCCAGACAGGGGGGATCCTACGAGCAGTACTTC. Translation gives CASSHPRQGGSYEQYF.

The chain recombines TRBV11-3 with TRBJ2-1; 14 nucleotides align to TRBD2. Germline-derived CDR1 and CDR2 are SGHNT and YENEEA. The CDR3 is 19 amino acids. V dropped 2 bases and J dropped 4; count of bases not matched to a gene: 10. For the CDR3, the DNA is TGTGCCAGCAGCTTACGGGGTCGGACTAGCGGGAGGAAGTACAATGAGCAGTTCTTC. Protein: CASSLRGRTSGRKYNEQFF.

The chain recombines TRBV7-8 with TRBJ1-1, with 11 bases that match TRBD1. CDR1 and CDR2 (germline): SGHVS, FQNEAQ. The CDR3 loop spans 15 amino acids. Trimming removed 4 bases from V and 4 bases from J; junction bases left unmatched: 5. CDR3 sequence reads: CASSWTGTGGTEAFF. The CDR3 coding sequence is TGTGCCAGCAGCTGGACCGGGACAGGGGGCACTGAAGCTTTCTTT.

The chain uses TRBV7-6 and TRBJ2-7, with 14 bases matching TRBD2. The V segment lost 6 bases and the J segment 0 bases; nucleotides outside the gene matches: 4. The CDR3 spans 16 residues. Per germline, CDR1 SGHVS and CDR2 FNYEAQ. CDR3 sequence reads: CASSSGTSGSSYEQYF. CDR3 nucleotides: TGTGCCAGCAGTTCCGGGACTAGCGGGAGCTCCTACGAGCAGTACTTC.

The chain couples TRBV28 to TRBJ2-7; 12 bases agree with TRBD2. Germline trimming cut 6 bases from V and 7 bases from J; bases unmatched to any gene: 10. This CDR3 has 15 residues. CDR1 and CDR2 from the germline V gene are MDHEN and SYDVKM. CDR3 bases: TGTGCCAGCAGATCCCTAGCGGGAGGGCCGGGGGAGCAGTACTTC. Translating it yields CASRSLAGGPGEQYF.

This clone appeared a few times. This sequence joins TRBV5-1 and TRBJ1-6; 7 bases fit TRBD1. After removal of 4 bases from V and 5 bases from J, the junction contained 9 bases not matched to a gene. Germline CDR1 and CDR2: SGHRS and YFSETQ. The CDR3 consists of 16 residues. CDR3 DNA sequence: TGCGCCAGCAGCCAGACAGGGAGAGTGAATAATTCACCCCTCCACTTT. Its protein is CASSQTGRVNNSPLHF.

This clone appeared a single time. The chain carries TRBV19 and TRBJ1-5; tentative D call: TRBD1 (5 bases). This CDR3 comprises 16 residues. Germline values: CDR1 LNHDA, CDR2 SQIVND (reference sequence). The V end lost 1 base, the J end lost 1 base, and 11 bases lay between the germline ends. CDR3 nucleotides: TGTGCCAGTAGTATAGGTTTCAGGGCGAGCAATCAGCCCCAGCATTTT. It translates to CASSIGFRASNQPQHF. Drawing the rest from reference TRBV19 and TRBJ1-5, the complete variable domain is DGGITQSPKYLFRKEGQNVTLSCEQNLNHDAMYWYRQDPGQGLRLIYYSQIVNDFQKGDIAEGYSVSREKKESFPLTVTSAQKNPTAFYLCASSIGFRASNQPQHFGDGTRLSIL.

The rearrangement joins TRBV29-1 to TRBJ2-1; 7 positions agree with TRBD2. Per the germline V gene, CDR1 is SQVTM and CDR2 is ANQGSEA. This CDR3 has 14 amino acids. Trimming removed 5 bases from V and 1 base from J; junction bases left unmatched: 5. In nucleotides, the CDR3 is TGCAGCGTTTTTGGTAGCGGGTCCTACAATGAGCAGTTCTTC. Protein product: CSVFGSGSYNEQFF.

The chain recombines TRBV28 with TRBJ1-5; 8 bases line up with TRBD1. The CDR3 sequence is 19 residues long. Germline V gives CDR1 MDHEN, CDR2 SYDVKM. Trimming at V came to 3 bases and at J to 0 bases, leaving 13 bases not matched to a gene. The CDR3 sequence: CASSFGRTDRGHSNQPQHF. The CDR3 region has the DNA TGTGCCAGCAGTTTTGGCCGGACTGACAGGGGCCATAGCAATCAGCCCCAGCATTTT.

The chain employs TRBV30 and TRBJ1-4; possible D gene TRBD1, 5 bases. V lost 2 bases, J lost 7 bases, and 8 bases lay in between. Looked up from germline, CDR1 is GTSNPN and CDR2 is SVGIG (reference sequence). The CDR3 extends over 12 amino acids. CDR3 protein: CAWSPGGEKLFF. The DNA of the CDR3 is TGTGCCTGGAGTCCGGGGGGTGAAAAACTGTTTTTT.

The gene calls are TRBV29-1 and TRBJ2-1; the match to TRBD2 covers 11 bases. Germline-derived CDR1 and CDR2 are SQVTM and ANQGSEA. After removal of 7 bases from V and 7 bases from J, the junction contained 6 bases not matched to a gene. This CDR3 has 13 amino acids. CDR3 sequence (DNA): TGCAGCGGAGGGACTAGCGGAGGTAATGAGCAGTTCTTC. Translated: CSGGTSGGNEQFF.

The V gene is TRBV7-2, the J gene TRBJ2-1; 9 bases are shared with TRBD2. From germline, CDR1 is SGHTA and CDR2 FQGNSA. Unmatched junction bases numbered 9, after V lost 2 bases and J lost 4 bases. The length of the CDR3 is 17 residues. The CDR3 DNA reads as TGTGCCAGCAGCTTAAATAGCGGGAGAACGATTTACAATGAGCAGTTCTTC. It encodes CASSLNSGRTIYNEQFF. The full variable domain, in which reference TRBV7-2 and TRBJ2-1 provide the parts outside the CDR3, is GAGVSQSPSNKVTEKGKDVELRCDPISGHTALYWYRQSLGQGLEFLIYFQGNSAPDKSGLPSDRFSAERTGGSVSTLTIQRTQQEDSAVYLCASSLNSGRTIYNEQFFGPGTRLTVL.

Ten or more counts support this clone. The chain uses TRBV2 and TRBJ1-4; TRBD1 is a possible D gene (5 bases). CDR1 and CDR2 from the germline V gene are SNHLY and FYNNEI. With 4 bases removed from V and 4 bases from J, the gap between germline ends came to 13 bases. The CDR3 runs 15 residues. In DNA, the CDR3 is TGTGCCAGCAGTGTCCAGGGAATGAGTAATGAAAAACTGTTTTTT. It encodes CASSVQGMSNEKLFF. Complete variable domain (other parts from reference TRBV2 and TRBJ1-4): EPEVTQTPSHQVTQMGQEVILRCVPISNHLYFYWYRQILGQKVEFLVSFYNNEISEKSEIFDDQFSVERPDGSNFTLKIRSTKLEDSAMYFCASSVQGMSNEKLFFGSGTQLSVL.

The DNA for the CDR3 is TGCGCCAGCAGCCACCCACGGGACACCTATAATTCACCCCTCCACTTT. This sequence encodes CASSHPRDTYNSPLHF. The rearrangement joins TRBV4-1 to TRBJ1-6; perhaps TRBD1 as D (6 bases). The CDR3 sequence is 16 residues long. Germline lookup yields CDR1 MGHRA and CDR2 YSYEKL. V dropped 3 bases and J dropped 2 bases, with 11 bases sitting between them.

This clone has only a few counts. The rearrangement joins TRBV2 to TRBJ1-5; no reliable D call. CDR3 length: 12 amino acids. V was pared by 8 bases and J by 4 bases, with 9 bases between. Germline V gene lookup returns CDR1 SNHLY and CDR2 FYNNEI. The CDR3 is CASGIRNQPQHF. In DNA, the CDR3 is TGTGCCAGCGGTATACGGAATCAGCCCCAGCATTTT.

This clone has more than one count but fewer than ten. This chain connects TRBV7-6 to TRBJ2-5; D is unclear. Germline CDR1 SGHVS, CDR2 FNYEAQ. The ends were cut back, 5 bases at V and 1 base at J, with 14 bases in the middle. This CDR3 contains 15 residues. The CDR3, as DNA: TGTGCCAGCAGCCCGAATAGCCAGACCCAAGAGACCCAGTACTTC. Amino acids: CASSPNSQTQETQYF.

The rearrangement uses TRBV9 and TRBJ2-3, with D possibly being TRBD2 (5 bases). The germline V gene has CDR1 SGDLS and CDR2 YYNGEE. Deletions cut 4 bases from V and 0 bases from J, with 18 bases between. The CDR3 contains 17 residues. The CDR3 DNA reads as TGTGCCAGCAGCCCTCGCGGGCGAAGTGCTAGCACAGATACGCAGTATTTT. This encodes CASSPRGRSASTDTQYF.

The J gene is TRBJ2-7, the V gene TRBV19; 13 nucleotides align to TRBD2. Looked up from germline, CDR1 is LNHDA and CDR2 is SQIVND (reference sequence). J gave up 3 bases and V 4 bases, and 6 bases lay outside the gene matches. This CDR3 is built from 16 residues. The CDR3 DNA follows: TGTGCCAGTAGTAACACCGGGACTAGCGGGATCTACGAGCAGTACTTC. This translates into CASSNTGTSGIYEQYF.

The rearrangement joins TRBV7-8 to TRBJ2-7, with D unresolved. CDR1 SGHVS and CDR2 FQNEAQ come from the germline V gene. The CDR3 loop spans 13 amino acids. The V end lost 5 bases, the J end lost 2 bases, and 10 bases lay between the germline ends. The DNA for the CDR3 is TGTGCCAGCAGCCCCGTGAGAGCCTACGAGCAGTACTTC. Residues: CASSPVRAYEQYF.

The DNA for the CDR3 is TGTGCCAGCAGTTGGGGCAGGAGCACAGATACGCAGTATTTT. It yields the protein CASSWGRSTDTQYF. The chain links TRBV28 to TRBJ2-3, with TRBD1 as a possible D gene (5 bases). Trimming removed 4 bases at V and 0 bases at J, with 8 bases between. Germline-derived CDR1 and CDR2 are MDHEN and SYDVKM. The CDR3 covers 14 residues. The full variable domain, completed using reference TRBV28 and TRBJ2-3, is DVKVTQSSRYLVKRTGEKVFLECVQDMDHENMFWYRQDPGLGLRLIYFSYDVKMKEKGDIPEGYSVSREKKERFSLILESASTNQTSMYLCASSWGRSTDTQYFGPGTRLTVL.

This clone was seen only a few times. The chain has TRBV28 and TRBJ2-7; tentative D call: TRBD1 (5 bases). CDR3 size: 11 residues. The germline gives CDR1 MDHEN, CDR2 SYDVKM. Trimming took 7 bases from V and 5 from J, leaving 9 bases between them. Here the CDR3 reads CASMRTNEQYF. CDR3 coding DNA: TGTGCCAGCATGAGGACAAACGAGCAGTACTTC.

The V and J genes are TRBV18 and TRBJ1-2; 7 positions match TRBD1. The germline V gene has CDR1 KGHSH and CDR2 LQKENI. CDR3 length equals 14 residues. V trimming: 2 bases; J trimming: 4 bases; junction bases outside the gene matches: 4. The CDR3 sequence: CASSPTGDTYGYTF. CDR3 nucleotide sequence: TGTGCCAGCTCACCAACAGGGGACACCTATGGCTACACCTTC.

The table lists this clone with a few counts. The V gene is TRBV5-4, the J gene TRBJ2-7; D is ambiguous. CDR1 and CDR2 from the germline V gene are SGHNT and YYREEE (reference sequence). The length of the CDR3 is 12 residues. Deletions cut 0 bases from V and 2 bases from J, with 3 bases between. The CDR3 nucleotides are TGTGCCAGCAGCTTGGGTACCTACGAGCAGTACTTC. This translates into CASSLGTYEQYF.

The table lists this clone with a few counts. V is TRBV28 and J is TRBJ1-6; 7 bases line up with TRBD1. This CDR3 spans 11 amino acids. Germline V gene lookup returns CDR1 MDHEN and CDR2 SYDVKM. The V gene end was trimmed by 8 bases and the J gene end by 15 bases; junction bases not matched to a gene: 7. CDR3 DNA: TGTGCCAGCGAGACAGGGTATCTCCTCCACTTT. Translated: CASETGYLLHF.

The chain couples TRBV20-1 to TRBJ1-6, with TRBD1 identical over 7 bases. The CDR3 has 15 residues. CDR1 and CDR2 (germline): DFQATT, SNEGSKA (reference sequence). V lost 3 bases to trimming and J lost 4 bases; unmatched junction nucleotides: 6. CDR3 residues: CSASARDRYNSPLHF. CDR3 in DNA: TGCAGTGCTAGTGCCCGGGACAGATATAATTCACCCCTCCACTTT.